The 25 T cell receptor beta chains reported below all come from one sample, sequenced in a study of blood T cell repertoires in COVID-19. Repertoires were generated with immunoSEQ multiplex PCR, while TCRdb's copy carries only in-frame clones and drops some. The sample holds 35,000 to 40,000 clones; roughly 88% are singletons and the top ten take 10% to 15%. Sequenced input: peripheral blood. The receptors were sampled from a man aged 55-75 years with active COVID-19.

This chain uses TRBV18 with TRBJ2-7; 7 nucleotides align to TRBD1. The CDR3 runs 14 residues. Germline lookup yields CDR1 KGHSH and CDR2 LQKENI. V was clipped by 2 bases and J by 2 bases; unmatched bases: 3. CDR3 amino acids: CASSPGDSTYEQYF. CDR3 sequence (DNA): TGTGCCAGCTCACCAGGGGACAGTACCTACGAGCAGTACTTC.

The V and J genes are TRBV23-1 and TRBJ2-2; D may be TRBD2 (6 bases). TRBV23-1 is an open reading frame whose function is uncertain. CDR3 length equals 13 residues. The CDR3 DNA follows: TGCTTTCTGGGGGGTGCGAACACCGGGGAGCTGTTTTTT. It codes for CFLGGANTGELFF.

The CDR3 nucleotides are TGTGCCAGCAGTTTGACTAGCGTGGAGACCCAGTACTTC. Its translation is CASSLTSVETQYF. The V call is TRBV28, the J call TRBJ2-5; 8 nucleotides match TRBD2. With V trimmed by 3 bases and J by 5 bases, 2 bases remained unmatched. The CDR3 extends over 13 amino acids. CDR1 MDHEN and CDR2 SYDVKM come from the germline V gene.

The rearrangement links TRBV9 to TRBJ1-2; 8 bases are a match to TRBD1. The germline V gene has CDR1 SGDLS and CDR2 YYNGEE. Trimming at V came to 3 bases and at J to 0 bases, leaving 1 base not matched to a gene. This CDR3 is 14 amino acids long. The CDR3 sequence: CASSAQGANYGYTF. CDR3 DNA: TGTGCCAGCAGCGCACAGGGGGCTAACTATGGCTACACCTTC.

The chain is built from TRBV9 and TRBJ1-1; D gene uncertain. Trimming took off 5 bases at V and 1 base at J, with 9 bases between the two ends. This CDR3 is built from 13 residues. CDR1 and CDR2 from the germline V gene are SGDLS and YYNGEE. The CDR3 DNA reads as TGTGCCAGCAGTGGGAGACAGAACACTGAAGCTTTCTTT. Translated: CASSGRQNTEAFF.

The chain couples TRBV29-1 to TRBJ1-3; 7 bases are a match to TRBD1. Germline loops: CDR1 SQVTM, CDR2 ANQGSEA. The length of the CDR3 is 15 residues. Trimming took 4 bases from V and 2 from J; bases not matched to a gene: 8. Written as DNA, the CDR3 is TGCAGCGTTGTCCTACAGGGGAGGACTGGAAACACCATATATTTT. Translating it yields CSVVLQGRTGNTIYF.

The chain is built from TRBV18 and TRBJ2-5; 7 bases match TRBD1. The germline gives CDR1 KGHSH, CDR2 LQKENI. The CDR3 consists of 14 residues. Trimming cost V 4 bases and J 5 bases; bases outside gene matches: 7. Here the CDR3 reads CASSQGQWSETQYF. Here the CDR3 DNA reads TGTGCCAGCTCACAGGGACAGTGGTCGGAGACCCAGTACTTC.

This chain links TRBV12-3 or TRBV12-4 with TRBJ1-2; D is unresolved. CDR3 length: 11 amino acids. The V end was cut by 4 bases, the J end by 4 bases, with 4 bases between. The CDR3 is CASSSRYGYTF. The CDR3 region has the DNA TGTGCCAGCAGTTCCCGCTATGGCTACACCTTC.

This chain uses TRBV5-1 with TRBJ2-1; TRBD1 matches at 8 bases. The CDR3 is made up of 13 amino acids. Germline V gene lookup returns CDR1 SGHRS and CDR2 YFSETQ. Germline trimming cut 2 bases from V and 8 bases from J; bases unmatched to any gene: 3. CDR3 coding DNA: TGCGCCAGCAGCTTAGGACAGGGCGATGAGCAGTTCTTC. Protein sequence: CASSLGQGDEQFF.

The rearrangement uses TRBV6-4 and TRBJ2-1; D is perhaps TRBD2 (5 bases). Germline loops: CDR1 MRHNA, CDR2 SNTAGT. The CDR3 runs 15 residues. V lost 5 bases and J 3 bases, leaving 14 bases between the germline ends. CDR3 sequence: CASSLEPGNYNEQFF. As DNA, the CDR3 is TGTGCCAGCAGTCTAGAACCGGGAAACTACAATGAGCAGTTCTTC.

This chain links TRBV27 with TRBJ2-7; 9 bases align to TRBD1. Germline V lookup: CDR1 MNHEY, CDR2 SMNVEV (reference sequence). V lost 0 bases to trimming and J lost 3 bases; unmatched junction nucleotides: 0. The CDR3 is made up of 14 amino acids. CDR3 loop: CASSLSTGGYEQYF. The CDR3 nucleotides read TGTGCCAGCAGTTTATCGACAGGGGGCTACGAGCAGTACTTC.

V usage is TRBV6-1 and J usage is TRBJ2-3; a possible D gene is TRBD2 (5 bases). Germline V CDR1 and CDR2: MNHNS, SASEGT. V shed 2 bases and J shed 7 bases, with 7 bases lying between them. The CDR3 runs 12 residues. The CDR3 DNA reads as TGTGCCAGCAGTGAACCGGGAAATACGCAGTATTTT. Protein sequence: CASSEPGNTQYF.

This CDR3 is CASSYPPGGKAYEQYF. For the CDR3, the DNA is TGTGCCAGCAGCTACCCGCCGGGCGGGAAGGCGTACGAGCAGTACTTC. The chain is built from TRBV5-4 and TRBJ2-7; tentatively, D is TRBD2 (6 bases). Germline CDR1 SGHNT, CDR2 YYREEE (reference sequence). Trimming stripped 3 bases from V and 4 bases from J, with 20 bases between. The length of the CDR3 is 16 residues.

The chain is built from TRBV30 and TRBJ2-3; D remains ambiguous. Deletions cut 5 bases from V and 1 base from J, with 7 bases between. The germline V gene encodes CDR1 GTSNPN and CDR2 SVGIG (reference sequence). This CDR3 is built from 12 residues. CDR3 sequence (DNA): TGTGCCTGGGAGCAGGGCACAGATACGCAGTATTTT. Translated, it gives CAWEQGTDTQYF.

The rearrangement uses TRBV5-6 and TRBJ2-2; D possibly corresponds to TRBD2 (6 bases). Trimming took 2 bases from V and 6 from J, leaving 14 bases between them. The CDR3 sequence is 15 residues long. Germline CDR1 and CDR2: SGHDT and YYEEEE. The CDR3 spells CASSLGLRVPGELFF. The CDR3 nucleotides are TGTGCCAGCAGCTTAGGACTAAGGGTTCCCGGGGAGCTGTTTTTT.

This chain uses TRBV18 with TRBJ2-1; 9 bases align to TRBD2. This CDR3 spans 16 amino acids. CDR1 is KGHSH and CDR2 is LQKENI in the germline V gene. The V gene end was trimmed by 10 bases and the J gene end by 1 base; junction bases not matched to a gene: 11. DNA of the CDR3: TGTGCCACAGCGGGGGGCGGAGGAGTTTCCTACAATGAGCAGTTCTTC. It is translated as CATAGGGGVSYNEQFF.

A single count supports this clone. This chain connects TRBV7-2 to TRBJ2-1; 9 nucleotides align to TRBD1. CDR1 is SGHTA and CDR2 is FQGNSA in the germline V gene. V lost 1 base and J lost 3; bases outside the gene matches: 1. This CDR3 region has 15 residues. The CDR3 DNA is TGTGCCAGCAGCTTAGAGGACAGGGGCTACAATGAGCAGTTCTTC. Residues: CASSLEDRGYNEQFF.

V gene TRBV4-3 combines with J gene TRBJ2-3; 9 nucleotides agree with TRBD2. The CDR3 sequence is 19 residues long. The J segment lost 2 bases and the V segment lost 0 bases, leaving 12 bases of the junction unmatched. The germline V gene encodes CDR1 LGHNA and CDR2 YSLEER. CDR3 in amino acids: CASSQDWLEREAATDTQYF. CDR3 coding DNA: TGCGCCAGCAGCCAAGATTGGTTAGAGCGGGAGGCCGCCACAGATACGCAGTATTTT.

The CDR3 sequence is CASSPTAASTDTQYF. The CDR3 nucleotides read TGCGCCAGCAGCCCTACTGCGGCCTCCACAGATACGCAGTATTTT. The chain couples TRBV4-1 to TRBJ2-3; D ambiguous. The V end lost 4 bases, the J end lost 2 bases, and 13 bases lay between the germline ends. Germline V gives CDR1 MGHRA, CDR2 YSYEKL. The CDR3 has 15 residues.

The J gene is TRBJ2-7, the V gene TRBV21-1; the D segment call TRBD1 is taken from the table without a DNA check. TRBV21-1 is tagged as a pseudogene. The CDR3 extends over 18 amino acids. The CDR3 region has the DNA TGTGCCAGCAGCGCCCCACAGGGTTCGACGGGCAGATCCTACGAGCAGTACTTC. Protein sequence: CASSAPQGSTGRSYEQYF.

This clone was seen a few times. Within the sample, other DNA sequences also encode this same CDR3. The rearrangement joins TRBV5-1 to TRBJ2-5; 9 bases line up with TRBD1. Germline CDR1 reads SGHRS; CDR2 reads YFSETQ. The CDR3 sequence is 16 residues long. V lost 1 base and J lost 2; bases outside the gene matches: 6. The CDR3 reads CASSLSGTGWQETQYF. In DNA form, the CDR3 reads TGCGCCAGCAGCTTGTCAGGGACAGGGTGGCAAGAGACCCAGTACTTC.

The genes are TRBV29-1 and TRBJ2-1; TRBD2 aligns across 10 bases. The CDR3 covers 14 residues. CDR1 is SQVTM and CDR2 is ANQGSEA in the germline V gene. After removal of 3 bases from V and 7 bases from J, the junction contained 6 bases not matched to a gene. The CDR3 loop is CSVEVASGSNEQFF. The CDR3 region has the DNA TGCAGCGTTGAGGTGGCTAGCGGGAGTAATGAGCAGTTCTTC.

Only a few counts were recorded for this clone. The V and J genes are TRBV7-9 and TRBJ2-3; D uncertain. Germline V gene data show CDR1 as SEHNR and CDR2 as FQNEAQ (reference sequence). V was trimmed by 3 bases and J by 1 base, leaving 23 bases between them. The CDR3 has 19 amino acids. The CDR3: CASSFPPAAHRGRTDTQYF. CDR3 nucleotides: TGTGCCAGCAGCTTTCCGCCGGCCGCCCACCGCGGTCGCACAGATACGCAGTATTTT.

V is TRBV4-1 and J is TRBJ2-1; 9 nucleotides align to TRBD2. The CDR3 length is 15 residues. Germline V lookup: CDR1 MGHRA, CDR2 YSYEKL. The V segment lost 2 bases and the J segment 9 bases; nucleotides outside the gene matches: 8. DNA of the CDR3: TGCGCCAGCAGCCAAATGGGACTAGCCACAGGTGAGCAGTTCTTC. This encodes CASSQMGLATGEQFF.

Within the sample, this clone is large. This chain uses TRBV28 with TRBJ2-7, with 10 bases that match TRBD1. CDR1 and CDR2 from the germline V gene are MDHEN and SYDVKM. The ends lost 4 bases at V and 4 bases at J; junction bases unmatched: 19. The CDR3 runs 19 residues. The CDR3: CASSSSIDRDRGELYEQYF. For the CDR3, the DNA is TGTGCCAGCAGTTCGAGTATAGACCGGGACAGGGGCGAGCTGTACGAGCAGTACTTC.